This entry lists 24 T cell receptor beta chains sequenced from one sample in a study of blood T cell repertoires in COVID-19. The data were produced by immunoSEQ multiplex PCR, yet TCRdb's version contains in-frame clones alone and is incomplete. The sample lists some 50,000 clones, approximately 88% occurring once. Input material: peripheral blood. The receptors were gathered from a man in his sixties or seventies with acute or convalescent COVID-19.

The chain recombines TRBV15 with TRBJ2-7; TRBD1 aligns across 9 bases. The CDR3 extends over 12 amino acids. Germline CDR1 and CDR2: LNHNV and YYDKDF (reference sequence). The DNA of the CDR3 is TGTGCTCGGGACAGGGAGGCCTACGAGCAGTACTTC. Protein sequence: CARDREAYEQYF.

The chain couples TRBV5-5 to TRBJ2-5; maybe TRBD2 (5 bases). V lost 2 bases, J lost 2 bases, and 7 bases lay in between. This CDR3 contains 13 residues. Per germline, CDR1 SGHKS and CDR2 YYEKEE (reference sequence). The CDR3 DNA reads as TGTGCCAGCAGCTTTCGGGGACAAGAGACCCAGTACTTC. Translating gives CASSFRGQETQYF. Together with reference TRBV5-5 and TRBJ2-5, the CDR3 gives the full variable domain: DAGVTQSPTHLIKTRGQQVTLRCSPISGHKSVSWYQQVLGQGPQFIFQYYEKEERGRGNFPDRFSARQFPNYSSELNVNALLLGDSALYLCASSFRGQETQYFGPGTRLLVL.

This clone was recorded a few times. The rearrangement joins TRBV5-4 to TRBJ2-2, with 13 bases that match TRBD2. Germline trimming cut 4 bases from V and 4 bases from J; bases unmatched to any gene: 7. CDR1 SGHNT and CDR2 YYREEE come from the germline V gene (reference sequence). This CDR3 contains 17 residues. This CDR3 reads CASSPGLAGPSTGELFF. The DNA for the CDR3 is TGTGCCAGCAGCCCGGGACTAGCGGGGCCGAGCACCGGGGAGCTGTTTTTT.

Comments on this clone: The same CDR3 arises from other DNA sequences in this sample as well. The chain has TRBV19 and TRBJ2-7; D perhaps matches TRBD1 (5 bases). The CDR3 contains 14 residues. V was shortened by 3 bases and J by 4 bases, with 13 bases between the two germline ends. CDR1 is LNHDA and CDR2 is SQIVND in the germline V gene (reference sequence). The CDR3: CASSIQGATYEQYF. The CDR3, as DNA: TGTGCCAGTAGTATTCAAGGGGCGACTTACGAGCAGTACTTC.

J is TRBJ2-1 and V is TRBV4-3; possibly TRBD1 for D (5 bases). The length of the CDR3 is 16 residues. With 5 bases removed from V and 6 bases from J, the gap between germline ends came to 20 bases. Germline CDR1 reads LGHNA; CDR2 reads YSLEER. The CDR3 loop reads CASSSRGALVGNEQFF. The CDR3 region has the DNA TGCGCCAGCAGCTCCCGTGGGGCCTTAGTCGGCAATGAGCAGTTCTTC.

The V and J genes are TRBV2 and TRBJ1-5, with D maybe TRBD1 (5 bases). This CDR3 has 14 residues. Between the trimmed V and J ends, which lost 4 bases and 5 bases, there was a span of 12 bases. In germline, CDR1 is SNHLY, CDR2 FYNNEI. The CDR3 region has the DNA TGTGCCAGCAGTGTGCAGGGAGGCGATCAGCCCCAGCATTTT. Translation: CASSVQGGDQPQHF.

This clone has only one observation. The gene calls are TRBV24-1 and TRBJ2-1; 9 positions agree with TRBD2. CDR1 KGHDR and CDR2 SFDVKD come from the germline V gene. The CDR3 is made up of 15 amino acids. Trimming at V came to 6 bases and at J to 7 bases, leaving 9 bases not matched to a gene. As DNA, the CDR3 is TGTGCCACCAGTAGGGCGGGAGGGCCCAGTAATGAGCAGTTCTTC. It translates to CATSRAGGPSNEQFF.

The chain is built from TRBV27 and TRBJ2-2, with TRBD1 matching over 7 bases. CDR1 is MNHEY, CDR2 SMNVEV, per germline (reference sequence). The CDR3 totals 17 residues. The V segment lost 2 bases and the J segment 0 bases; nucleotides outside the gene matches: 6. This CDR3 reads CASSLNFGTANTGELFF. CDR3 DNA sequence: TGTGCCAGCAGTTTAAACTTCGGGACAGCGAACACCGGGGAGCTGTTTTTT.

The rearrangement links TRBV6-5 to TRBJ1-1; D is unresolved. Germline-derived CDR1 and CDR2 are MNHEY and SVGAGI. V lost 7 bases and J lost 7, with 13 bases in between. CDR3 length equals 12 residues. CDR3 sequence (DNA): TGTGCCAGCATCGGGATGGACGGTGAAGCTTTCTTT. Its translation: CASIGMDGEAFF.

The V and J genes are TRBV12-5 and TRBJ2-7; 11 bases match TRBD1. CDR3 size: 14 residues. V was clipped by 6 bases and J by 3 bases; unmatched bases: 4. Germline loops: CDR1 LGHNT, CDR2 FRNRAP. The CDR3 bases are TGTGCTAGTGGCACCGGGACAGGGGGCTACGAGCAGTACTTC. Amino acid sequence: CASGTGTGGYEQYF.

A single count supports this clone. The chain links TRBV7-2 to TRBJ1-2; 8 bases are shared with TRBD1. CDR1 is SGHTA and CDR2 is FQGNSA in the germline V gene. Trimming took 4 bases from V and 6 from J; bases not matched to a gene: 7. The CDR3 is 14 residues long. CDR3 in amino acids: CASSSDRVTHGYTF. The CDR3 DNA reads TGTGCCAGCAGCTCGGACAGGGTTACCCATGGCTACACCTTC.

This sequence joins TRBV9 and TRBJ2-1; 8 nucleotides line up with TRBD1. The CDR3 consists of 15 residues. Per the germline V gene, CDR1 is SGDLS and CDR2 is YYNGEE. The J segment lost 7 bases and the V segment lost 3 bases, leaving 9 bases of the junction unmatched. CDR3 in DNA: TGTGCCAGCAGCGGACCGGGACAGGCCTTGAATGAGCAGTTCTTC. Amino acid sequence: CASSGPGQALNEQFF.

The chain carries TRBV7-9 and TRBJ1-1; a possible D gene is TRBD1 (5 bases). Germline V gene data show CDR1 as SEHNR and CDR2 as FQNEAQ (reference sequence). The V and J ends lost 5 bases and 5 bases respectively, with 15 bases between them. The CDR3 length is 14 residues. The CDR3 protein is CASSPMGGGTEAFF. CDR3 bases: TGTGCCAGCAGCCCCATGGGGGGTGGGACTGAAGCTTTCTTT.

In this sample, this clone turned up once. The DNA of the CDR3 is TGTGCCAGTAGTAATGAGGACTACCCCGGTCAGCCCCAGCATTTT. As protein: CASSNEDYPGQPQHF. V is TRBV19 and J is TRBJ1-5, with D uncertain. Trimming took off 4 bases at V and 6 bases at J, with 16 bases between the two ends. CDR1 is LNHDA, CDR2 SQIVND, per germline (reference sequence). CDR3 length: 15 amino acids.

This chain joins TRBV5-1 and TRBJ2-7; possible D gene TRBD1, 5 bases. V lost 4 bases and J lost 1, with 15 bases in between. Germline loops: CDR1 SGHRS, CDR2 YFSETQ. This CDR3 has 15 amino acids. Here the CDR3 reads CASSVGHRQSYEQYF. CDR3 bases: TGCGCCAGCAGCGTTGGACACCGACAATCCTACGAGCAGTACTTC.

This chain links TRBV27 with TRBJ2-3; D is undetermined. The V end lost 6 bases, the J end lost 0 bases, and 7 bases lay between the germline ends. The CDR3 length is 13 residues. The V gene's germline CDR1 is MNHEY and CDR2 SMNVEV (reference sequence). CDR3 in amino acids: CASRTLSTDTQYF. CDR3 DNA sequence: TGTGCCAGCAGAACATTAAGCACAGATACGCAGTATTTT.

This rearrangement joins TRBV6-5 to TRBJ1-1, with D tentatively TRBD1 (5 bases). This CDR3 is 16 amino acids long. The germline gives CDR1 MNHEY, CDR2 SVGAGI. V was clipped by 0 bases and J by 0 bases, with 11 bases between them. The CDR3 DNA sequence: TGTGCCAGCAGTTACTCAGGGGAAGGGATGAACACTGAAGCTTTCTTT. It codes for CASSYSGEGMNTEAFF.

The CDR3 region is CASSPWGSSADTQYF. The CDR3 DNA is TGTGCCAGCTCCCCCTGGGGGTCTAGCGCAGATACGCAGTATTTT. The rearrangement links TRBV18 to TRBJ2-3, with a weak D call TRBD2 (6 bases). The CDR3 spans 15 residues. The germline V gene encodes CDR1 KGHSH and CDR2 LQKENI. The germline V and J ends were trimmed by 6 bases and 4 bases, with 17 bases remaining between them.

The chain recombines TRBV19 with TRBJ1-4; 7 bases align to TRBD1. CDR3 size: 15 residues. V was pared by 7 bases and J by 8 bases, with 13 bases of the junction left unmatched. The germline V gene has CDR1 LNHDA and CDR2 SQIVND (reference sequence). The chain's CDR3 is CASTNSRGREEKLFF. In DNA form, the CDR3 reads TGTGCCAGTACGAATAGTAGGGGGCGAGAGGAAAAACTGTTTTTT.

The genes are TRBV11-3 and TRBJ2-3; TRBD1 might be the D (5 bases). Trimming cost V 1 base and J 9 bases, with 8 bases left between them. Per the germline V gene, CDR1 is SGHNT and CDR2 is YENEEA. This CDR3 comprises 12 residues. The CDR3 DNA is TGTGCCAGCAGCTTAGGGGGCGGAACGCAGTATTTT. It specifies CASSLGGGTQYF.

The CDR3 protein is CASRRPRQGDNSPLHF. CDR3 nucleotides: TGTGCCAGCAGACGTCCTCGACAGGGAGATAATTCACCCCTCCACTTT. This chain connects TRBV7-9 to TRBJ1-6; 7 nucleotides agree with TRBD1. J gave up 5 bases and V 6 bases, and 10 bases lay outside the gene matches. Germline V CDR1 and CDR2: SEHNR, FQNEAQ (reference sequence). The CDR3 sequence is 16 residues long.

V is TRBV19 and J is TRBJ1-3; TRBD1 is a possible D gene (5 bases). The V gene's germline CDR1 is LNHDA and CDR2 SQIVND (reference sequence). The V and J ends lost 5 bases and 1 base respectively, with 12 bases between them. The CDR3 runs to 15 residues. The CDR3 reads CASSATTASGNTIYF. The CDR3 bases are TGTGCCAGTAGTGCCACGACAGCTTCTGGAAACACCATATATTTT.

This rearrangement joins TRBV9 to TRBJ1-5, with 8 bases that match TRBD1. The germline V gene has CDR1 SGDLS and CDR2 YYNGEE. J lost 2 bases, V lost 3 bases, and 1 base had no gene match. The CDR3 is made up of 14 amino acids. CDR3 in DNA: TGTGCCAGCAGCGCGGGACAGGGCAATCAGCCCCAGCATTTT. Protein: CASSAGQGNQPQHF.

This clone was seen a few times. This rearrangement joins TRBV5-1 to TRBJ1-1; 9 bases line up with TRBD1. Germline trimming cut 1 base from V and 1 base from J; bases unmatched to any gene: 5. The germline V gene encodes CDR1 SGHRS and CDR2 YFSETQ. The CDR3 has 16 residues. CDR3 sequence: CASSLLGGQGNTEAFF. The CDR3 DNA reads TGCGCCAGCAGCTTGTTAGGGGGACAGGGGAACACTGAAGCTTTCTTT.